This T cell receptor beta chain was captured in a study of blood T cell repertoires in COVID-19. The V end lost 3 bases, the J end lost 7 bases, and 16 bases lay between the germline ends. CDR3 length equals 14 residues. In germline, CDR1 is MGHRA, CDR2 YSYEKL. Clones were sequenced by immunoSEQ multiplex PCR, and TCRdb holds only the in-frame ones, with some missing. The table records over 200,000 clones, roughly 76% of them present only once. This clone occurred many times. This rearrangement joins TRBV4-1 to TRBJ2-7; tentative D call: TRBD2 (6 bases). The sequence derives from a human donor in a cohort sampled during active COVID-19. The sample consisted of peripheral blood. The CDR3 is CASSQFGAGGEQYF. Written as DNA, the CDR3 is TGCGCCAGCAGCCAGTTCGGGGCAGGAGGGGAGCAGTACTTC.